The entry that follows covers one T cell receptor beta chain sequence. This table comes from immunoSEQ multiplex PCR, and its TCRdb copy is limited to in-frame clones, with some not included. The data show some 120,000 clones, 80% to 95% seen once. This CDR3 contains 12 residues. Trimming cost V 1 base and J 6 bases, with 5 bases left between them. CDR1 and CDR2 (germline): SGHTA, FQGTGA. The data were taken from a study of control samples from healthy donors and cancer patients. V gene TRBV7-3 combines with J gene TRBJ2-3; D gene uncertain. The sequence was collected from a man between 18 and 29 years old in good health. The sequenced sample was blood. CDR3 sequence reads: CASSLIGDTQYF. For the CDR3, the DNA is TGTGCCAGCAGCTTAATTGGGGATACGCAGTATTTT.